The sequence of this T cell receptor beta chain was determined in a study of blood T cells in healthy people across ages. Study outcomes and limitations: Naive CD4+ cell counts and diversity both ran higher in long-lived than in aged donors.

PCR was performed a second time for about 6 to 12 cycles using a sample-barcoded 5' primer and a J-beta primer mix. Using its own MiXCR run on the 5' RACE reads, TCRdb lists one record per CDR3 protein. This table has some 1.4 million distinct CDR3 sequences, 42% appearing once. The CDR3 length is 14 residues. Germline V gene lookup returns CDR1 DFQATT and CDR2 SNEGSKA (reference sequence). In the case of this clonotype: The antigen is undetermined.

The sample consisted of blood. The chain recombines TRBV20-1 with TRBJ2-5; perhaps TRBD2 as D (6 bases). The DNA end is a closer match to TRBJ2-7, so the J assignment may be wrong. The clonotype originates from a woman between 18 and 30 years old in good health. The CDR3 here is CSASGDGSNPEQYF. CDR3 sequence (DNA): TGCAGTGCTAGTGGGGACGGGAGCAACCCCGAGCAGTACTTC.